The rows below give T cell receptor beta chains drawn from one sample of a study of T cell responses to AZD1222 COVID-19 vaccine. Repertoires were generated with immunoSEQ multiplex PCR, while TCRdb's copy carries only in-frame clones and drops some. The sample records approximately 120,000 clones, approximately 85% being singletons. The sample here was peripheral blood, taken 28 days after the second AZD1222 dose. These receptors all stem from an adult who received the AZD1222 COVID-19 vaccine. CDR3s include the opening cysteine and the closing phenylalanine or tryptophan. A D gene is named only where the DNA matches it firmly. The listing skips clone size in some rows; elsewhere it reads once, few, many or a size class.

TRBV4-3	NA	TRBJ2-1	TRBD2	TGCGCCAGCAGCCCCCATAGCGGGGGGAGATATGAGCAGTTCTTC	CASSPHSGGRYEQFF
TRBV2	NA	TRBJ1-2	NA	TGTGCCAGCAGGACCTCGCAGGTTGGTGGCTACACCTTC	CASRTSQVGGYTF
TRBV6-5	NA	TRBJ1-3	NA	TGTGCCAGCAGGGACACCCACTCTGGAAACACCATATATTTT	CASRDTHSGNTIYF
TRBV12-5	NA	TRBJ1-5	TRBD1	TGTGCTAGTGGTTGGGAAAGGACAGGGTCTAACAATCAGCCCCAGCATTTT	CASGWERTGSNNQPQHF
TRBV4-2	NA	TRBJ2-5	NA	TGTGCCAGCAGCCAAGACCACCTCCCCCAAGAGACCCAGTACTTC	CASSQDHLPQETQYF
TRBV5-1	NA	TRBJ1-1	NA	TGCGCCAGCAGCTTGGTATCTTCTCGAGAGGCTTTCTTT	CASSLVSSREAFF
TRBV29-1	NA	TRBJ1-2	NA	TGCAGCGTAGAGATGCTTCGGGGCTACACCTTC	CSVEMLRGYTF
TRBV2	NA	TRBJ2-3	TRBD1	TGTGCCAGCAGTGAACAAGGGGGCGCAGATACGCAGTATTTT	CASSEQGGADTQYF
TRBV18	NA	TRBJ1-1	TRBD1	TGTGCCAGCTCACCAATAATCGGACAGGTGAACACTGAAGCTTTCTTT	CASSPIIGQVNTEAFF
TRBV2	NA	TRBJ2-7	NA	TGTGCCAGCGGGGGACGCTTAATCTCCTACGAGCAGTACTTC	CASGGRLISYEQYF
TRBV2	NA	TRBJ1-2	NA	TGTGCCAGCAGTCCCGGACCGAACTATGGCTACACCTTC	CASSPGPNYGYTF
TRBV27	NA	TRBJ2-7	NA	TGTGCCAGCAGCCCACGCCGGGGCTCTGGGAGCTACGAGCAGTACTTC	CASSPRRGSGSYEQYF
TRBV5-1	NA	TRBJ2-7	NA	TGCGCCAGCAGCCCTTGGGGGGAGGTCGACGAGCAGTACTTC	CASSPWGEVDEQYF
TRBV5-1	NA	TRBJ2-5	NA	TGCGCCAGCAGCTCAGGACAGTTCCAAGAGACCCAGTACTTC	CASSSGQFQETQYF
TRBV4-1	NA	TRBJ1-2	NA	TGCGCCAGCAGCCAAGGCCGACAGCTTAACTATGGCTACACCTTC	CASSQGRQLNYGYTF
TRBV29-1	NA	TRBJ1-1	NA	TGCAGCGTTTGGCGGATGAACACTGAAGCTTTCTTT	CSVWRMNTEAFF
TRBV4-1	NA	TRBJ2-7	TRBD1	TGCGCCAGCAGCCAATTGGACAGGGGCTACGAGCAGTACTTC	CASSQLDRGYEQYF
TRBV6-5	NA	TRBJ1-5	NA	TGTGCCAGCAGTCCCCTGGCAGGGGTTAATCAGCCCCAGCATTTT	CASSPLAGVNQPQHF
TRBV2	NA	TRBJ1-5	NA	TGTGCCAGCAGTGAACGGGACCGCCATCAGCCCCAGCATTTT	CASSERDRHQPQHF
TRBV3-1/TRBV3-2	NA	TRBJ1-4	NA	TGTGCCAGCAGCCCTCGACAGATATATGAAAAACTGTTTTTT	CASSPRQIYEKLFF
TRBV28	NA	TRBJ2-7	NA	TGTGCCAGCAGCCCAGGGGCCTACGAGCAGTACTTC	CASSPGAYEQYF
TRBV5-1	NA	TRBJ1-2	NA	TGCGCCAGCAGCTTGGCCGGACAGCTTGGCTACACCTTC	CASSLAGQLGYTF
TRBV7-8	once	TRBJ2-2	TRBD1	TGTGCCAGCAGCTTACTCCGGGACAGGCTAAACACCGGGGAGCTGTTTTTT	CASSLLRDRLNTGELFF